This TCR beta chain originates from a study of cytomegalovirus exposure and HLA in healthy donors. Turning to the study itself: T cells numbering about 179 million yielded around 120 million unique TCR beta sequences in an earlier analysis.

Healthy bone marrow donors formed the donor group. Amplification used 60 Vbeta primers and 13 Jbeta primers. The method was immunoSEQ multiplex PCR; TCRdb's version includes in-frame clones alone and lacks a portion of them. The sample shows roughly 110,000 clones, around 78% of them seen only once. Trimming shortened V by 2 bases and J by 0 bases, and 11 bases separated the two germline ends. CDR1 is MNHNS, CDR2 SASEGT, per germline. The CDR3 has 16 residues. The clonotype originates from a man aged 30-40 years in good health and CMV-seronegative. This rearrangement joins TRBV6-1 to TRBJ1-3, with D perhaps matching TRBD1 (6 bases). Sequenced material: PBMCs. In nucleotides, the CDR3 is TGTGCCAGCAGTGAACGACAGGCCCGCTCTGGAAACACCATATATTTT. Protein product: CASSERQARSGNTIYF.